The rows below give T cell receptor beta chains drawn from one sample of a study of regulatory T cells in long-lasting Graves disease. One entry per CDR3 protein, called by TCRdb with MiXCR from the multiplex PCR reads. The table includes 200,000 to 250,000 distinct CDR3 sequences, 20% to 25% detected once. Sequences were derived from peripheral blood mononuclear cells (PBMCs), sampled at new diagnosis, from a patient treated with antithyroid drugs. The source of these receptors is a female donor with Graves disease. Both conserved end residues are part of each CDR3. Each record gives: CDR3 protein, CDR3 DNA, D gene, J gene, clone size, V gene, CDR3 length. D genes are given only for firm matches. Not all rows give a size; the values are once, few, many and, for expanded clones, a class.

CDR3 protein: CASSSRESPYEQYF
CDR3 DNA: TGTGCCAGCAGCTCGCGGGAGTCCCCCTACGAGCAGTACTTC
D gene: TRBD2
J gene: TRBJ2-7
clone size: many
V gene: TRBV7-9
CDR3 length: 14

CDR3 protein: CASSPPGELGSPLHF
CDR3 DNA: TGTGCCAGCTCACCACCCGGGGAATTGGGTTCACCCCTCCACTTT
D gene: -
J gene: TRBJ1-6
clone size: many
V gene: TRBV18
CDR3 length: 15

CDR3 protein: CASSRAGGPEEEQYF
CDR3 DNA: TGTGCCAGCAGTCGGGCGGGGGGGCCAGAGGAAGAGCAGTACTTC
D gene: TRBD2
J gene: TRBJ2-7
clone size: many
V gene: TRBV28
CDR3 length: 15

CDR3 protein: CASSLEKLDSPLHF
CDR3 DNA: TGTGCCAGCTCGTTGGAAAAATTGGATTCACCCCTCCACTTT
D gene: -
J gene: TRBJ1-6
clone size: many
V gene: TRBV18
CDR3 length: 14

CDR3 protein: CATSDPGANVLTF
CDR3 DNA: TGTGCCACCAGTGATCCTGGGGCCAACGTCCTGACTTTC
D gene: -
J gene: TRBJ2-6
clone size: many
V gene: TRBV24-1
CDR3 length: 13

CDR3 protein: CSARDGRDYGNTIYF
CDR3 DNA: TGCAGTGCTAGAGATGGCAGGGACTATGGAAACACCATATATTTT
D gene: -
J gene: TRBJ1-3
clone size: many
V gene: TRBV20-1
CDR3 length: 15

CDR3 protein: CASKAGARYNEQFF
CDR3 DNA: TGTGCCAGCAAGGCGGGAGCAAGGTACAATGAGCAGTTCTTC
D gene: TRBD2
J gene: TRBJ2-1
clone size: -
V gene: TRBV6-2/TRBV6-3
CDR3 length: 14

CDR3 protein: CASSPPGTSGRPSALGYEQYF
CDR3 DNA: TGTGCCAGCAGCCCCCCGGGGACTAGCGGGAGGCCCTCCGCGCTGGGCTACGAGCAGTACTTC
D gene: TRBD2
J gene: TRBJ2-7
clone size: -
V gene: TRBV7-2
CDR3 length: 21

CDR3 protein: CASSQDWVTGELFF
CDR3 DNA: TGTGCCAGCAGCCAAGATTGGGTGACCGGGGAGCTGTTTTTT
D gene: -
J gene: TRBJ2-2
clone size: many
V gene: TRBV3-1
CDR3 length: 14

CDR3 protein: CSVEVGASPPGYTF
CDR3 DNA: TGCAGCGTAGAGGTCGGCGCTTCCCCTCCCGGCTACACCTTC
D gene: -
J gene: TRBJ1-2
clone size: many
V gene: TRBV29-1
CDR3 length: 14

CDR3 protein: CASSLDIQGAANEKLFF
CDR3 DNA: TGTGCCAGCAGCTTAGATATACAGGGGGCTGCTAATGAAAAACTGTTTTTT
D gene: TRBD1
J gene: TRBJ1-4
clone size: many
V gene: TRBV11-2
CDR3 length: 17

CDR3 protein: CSAVGGVVAGVGGELFF
CDR3 DNA: TGCAGTGCAGTCGGAGGGGTGGTAGCGGGAGTTGGCGGGGAGCTGTTTTTT
D gene: TRBD2
J gene: TRBJ2-2
clone size: -
V gene: TRBV20-1
CDR3 length: 17

CDR3 protein: CASSSAAGGGTDTQYF
CDR3 DNA: TGTGCCAGCAGCTCCGCGGCGGGGGGGGGCACAGATACGCAGTATTTT
D gene: TRBD2
J gene: TRBJ2-3
clone size: many
V gene: TRBV5-6
CDR3 length: 16

CDR3 protein: CASSLGFRREQYF
CDR3 DNA: TGTGCCAGCAGCTTAGGTTTTAGGCGCGAGCAGTACTTC
D gene: -
J gene: TRBJ2-7
clone size: many
V gene: TRBV7-2
CDR3 length: 13

CDR3 protein: CASSQDRGWGNTIYF
CDR3 DNA: TGCGCCAGCAGCCAAGATCGCGGGTGGGGAAACACCATATATTTT
D gene: -
J gene: TRBJ1-3
clone size: few
V gene: TRBV4-3
CDR3 length: 15

CDR3 protein: CASSLRANNEQFF
CDR3 DNA: TGTGCCAGCAGCTTGCGAGCAAACAATGAGCAGTTCTTC
D gene: -
J gene: TRBJ2-1
clone size: many
V gene: TRBV5-8
CDR3 length: 13

CDR3 protein: CASSWGLAYEQYF
CDR3 DNA: TGTGCCAGCAGTTGGGGCCTTGCCTACGAGCAGTACTTC
D gene: -
J gene: TRBJ2-7
clone size: few
V gene: TRBV12-3/TRBV12-4
CDR3 length: 13

CDR3 protein: CASRATGVSPLHF
CDR3 DNA: TGTGCCAGCAGAGCGACAGGGGTTTCACCCCTCCACTTT
D gene: TRBD1
J gene: TRBJ1-6
clone size: few
V gene: TRBV2
CDR3 length: 13

CDR3 protein: CAIGLAGANEQFF
CDR3 DNA: TGTGCCATCGGACTAGCGGGAGCCAATGAGCAGTTCTTC
D gene: TRBD2
J gene: TRBJ2-1
clone size: many
V gene: TRBV24-1
CDR3 length: 13

CDR3 protein: CASSPTSGTSGRYNEQFF
CDR3 DNA: TGTGCCAGCAGCCCAACGAGTGGGACTAGCGGGAGGTACAATGAGCAGTTCTTC
D gene: TRBD2
J gene: TRBJ2-1
clone size: -
V gene: TRBV11-2
CDR3 length: 18

CDR3 protein: CSARGGEGLLNEQFF
CDR3 DNA: TGCAGTGCTAGAGGAGGCGAAGGACTGCTCAATGAGCAGTTCTTC
D gene: -
J gene: TRBJ2-1
clone size: -
V gene: TRBV20-1
CDR3 length: 15

CDR3 protein: CASIFGPYGETQYF
CDR3 DNA: TGTGCCAGCATTTTCGGGCCCTACGGAGAGACCCAGTACTTC
D gene: -
J gene: TRBJ2-5
clone size: many
V gene: TRBV6-1
CDR3 length: 14

CDR3 protein: CASSLESTGETQYF
CDR3 DNA: TGTGCCAGCAGCTTAGAGAGTACGGGGGAGACCCAGTACTTC
D gene: -
J gene: TRBJ2-5
clone size: many
V gene: TRBV9
CDR3 length: 14

CDR3 protein: CSASGQNTEAFF
CDR3 DNA: TGCAGTGCTAGCGGTCAAAACACTGAAGCTTTCTTT
D gene: -
J gene: TRBJ1-1
clone size: many
V gene: TRBV20-1
CDR3 length: 12

CDR3 protein: CASSLSDRFEQYF
CDR3 DNA: TGTGCCAGCAGCCTTAGTGACAGGTTCGAGCAGTACTTC
D gene: -
J gene: TRBJ2-7
clone size: -
V gene: TRBV6-1
CDR3 length: 13

CDR3 protein: CASSLEAAAGRSQHF
CDR3 DNA: TGTGCCAGCAGCTTAGAGGCCGCGGCAGGGAGGTCCCAGCATTTT
D gene: -
J gene: TRBJ1-5
clone size: few
V gene: TRBV7-2
CDR3 length: 15

CDR3 protein: CASSPNFGGSSEAFF
CDR3 DNA: TGTGCCAGCTCACCCAACTTTGGGGGGAGCTCTGAAGCTTTCTTT
D gene: -
J gene: TRBJ1-1
clone size: -
V gene: TRBV18
CDR3 length: 15

CDR3 protein: CASSYGKTSGPSSYNEQFF
CDR3 DNA: TGTGCCAGCAGTTACGGTAAGACTAGCGGGCCGAGCTCCTACAATGAGCAGTTCTTC
D gene: TRBD2
J gene: TRBJ2-1
clone size: many
V gene: TRBV6-2/TRBV6-3
CDR3 length: 19

CDR3 protein: CASSTTKDTQYF
CDR3 DNA: TGTGCCAGCAGTACCACTAAGGATACGCAGTATTTT
D gene: -
J gene: TRBJ2-3
clone size: many
V gene: TRBV12-3/TRBV12-4
CDR3 length: 12

CDR3 protein: CASRRGASYEQYF
CDR3 DNA: TGTGCCAGCAGACGAGGGGCCTCCTACGAGCAGTACTTC
D gene: -
J gene: TRBJ2-7
clone size: many
V gene: TRBV7-2
CDR3 length: 13

CDR3 protein: CASSLDTLNTIYF
CDR3 DNA: TGTGCCAGCAGCTTAGACACTTTAAACACCATATATTTT
D gene: -
J gene: TRBJ1-3
clone size: many
V gene: TRBV11-2
CDR3 length: 13

CDR3 protein: CSARDQGSYGQYF
CDR3 DNA: TGCAGTGCTAGAGATCAGGGTTCCTACGGGCAGTACTTC
D gene: -
J gene: TRBJ2-7
clone size: -
V gene: TRBV20-1
CDR3 length: 13

CDR3 protein: CASSPSTSGGDQETQYF
CDR3 DNA: TGTGCCAGCTCACCATCGACTAGCGGGGGGGATCAAGAGACCCAGTACTTC
D gene: TRBD2
J gene: TRBJ2-5
clone size: few
V gene: TRBV18
CDR3 length: 17

CDR3 protein: CASSLVKGNTGELFF
CDR3 DNA: TGTGCCAGCAGCTTAGTTAAGGGAAACACCGGGGAGCTGTTTTTT
D gene: -
J gene: TRBJ2-2
clone size: many
V gene: TRBV11-2
CDR3 length: 15

CDR3 protein: CASSLTSGGTSEQFF
CDR3 DNA: TGCGCCAGCAGCTTGACTAGCGGGGGGACGAGTGAGCAGTTCTTC
D gene: TRBD2
J gene: TRBJ2-1
clone size: many
V gene: TRBV5-1
CDR3 length: 15

CDR3 protein: CSVVFGDSGANVLTF
CDR3 DNA: TGCAGCGTTGTGTTTGGAGACTCTGGGGCCAACGTCCTGACTTTC
D gene: -
J gene: TRBJ2-6
clone size: few
V gene: TRBV29-1
CDR3 length: 15

CDR3 protein: CASSPPGQGVWEQYF
CDR3 DNA: TGCGCCAGCAGCCCGCCGGGACAGGGGGTGTGGGAGCAGTACTTC
D gene: TRBD1
J gene: TRBJ2-7
clone size: many
V gene: TRBV5-1
CDR3 length: 15